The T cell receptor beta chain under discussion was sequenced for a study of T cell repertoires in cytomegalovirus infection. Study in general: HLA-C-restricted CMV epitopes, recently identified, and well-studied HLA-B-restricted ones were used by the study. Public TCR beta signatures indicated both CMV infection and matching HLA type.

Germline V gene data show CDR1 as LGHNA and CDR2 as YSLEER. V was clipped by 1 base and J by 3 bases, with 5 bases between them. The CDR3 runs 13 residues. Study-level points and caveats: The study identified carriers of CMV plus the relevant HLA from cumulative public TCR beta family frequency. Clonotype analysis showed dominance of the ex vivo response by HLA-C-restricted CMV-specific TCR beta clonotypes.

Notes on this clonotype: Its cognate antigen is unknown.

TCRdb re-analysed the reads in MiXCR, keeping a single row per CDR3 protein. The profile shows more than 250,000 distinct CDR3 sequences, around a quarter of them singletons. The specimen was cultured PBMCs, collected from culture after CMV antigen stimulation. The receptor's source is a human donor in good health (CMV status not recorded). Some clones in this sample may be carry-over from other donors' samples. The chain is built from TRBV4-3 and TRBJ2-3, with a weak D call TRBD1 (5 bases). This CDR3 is CASSQGQTDTQYF. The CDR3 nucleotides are TGCGCCAGCAGCCAAGGACAGACAGATACGCAGTATTTT.